Here is one TCR beta chain with its context. The data stem from a study of blood T cell repertoires in COVID-19. On the study more broadly: Samples representing acute and convalescent COVID-19 were sourced from the United States, Italy and Spain.

Original methodology: Quantification of nucleated cells was approximated via reference gene primer amplification. The data were produced by immunoSEQ multiplex PCR, yet TCRdb's version contains in-frame clones alone and is incomplete. V and J calls and clone size are as listed in that table; D and trimming were resolved from the DNA. The sample contains more than 60,000 clones, around 89% of which appear only once. The germline CDR1 and CDR2 sequences are MGHRA and YSYEKL. The CDR3 runs 18 residues. With 1 base clipped from V and 3 bases from J, the junction kept 8 bases outside the gene matches. This receptor was identified in a man aged 45 to 65 with acute or convalescent COVID-19. This chain connects TRBV4-1 to TRBJ2-7; 14 bases are a match to TRBD2. Sequenced: peripheral blood. CDR3 region: CASSQVLAGTSGSYEQYF. CDR3 nucleotides: TGCGCCAGCAGCCAAGTATTAGCAGGGACTAGCGGGAGCTACGAGCAGTACTTC.